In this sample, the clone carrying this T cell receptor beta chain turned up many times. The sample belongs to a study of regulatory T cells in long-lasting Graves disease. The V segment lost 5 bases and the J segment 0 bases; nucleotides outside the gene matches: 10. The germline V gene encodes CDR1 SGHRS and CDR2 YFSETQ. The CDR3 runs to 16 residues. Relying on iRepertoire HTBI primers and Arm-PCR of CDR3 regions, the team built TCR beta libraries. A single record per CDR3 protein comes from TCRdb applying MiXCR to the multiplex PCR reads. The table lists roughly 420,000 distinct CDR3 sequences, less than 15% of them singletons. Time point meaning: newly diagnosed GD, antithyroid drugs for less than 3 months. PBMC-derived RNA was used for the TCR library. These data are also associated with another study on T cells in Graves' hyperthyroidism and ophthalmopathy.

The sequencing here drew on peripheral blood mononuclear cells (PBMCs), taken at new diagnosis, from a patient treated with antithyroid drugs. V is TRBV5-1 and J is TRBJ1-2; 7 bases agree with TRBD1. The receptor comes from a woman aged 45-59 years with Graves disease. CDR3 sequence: CASRRDSGGTNYGYTF. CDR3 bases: TGCGCCAGCAGGAGGGACAGCGGGGGTACTAACTATGGCTACACCTTC.